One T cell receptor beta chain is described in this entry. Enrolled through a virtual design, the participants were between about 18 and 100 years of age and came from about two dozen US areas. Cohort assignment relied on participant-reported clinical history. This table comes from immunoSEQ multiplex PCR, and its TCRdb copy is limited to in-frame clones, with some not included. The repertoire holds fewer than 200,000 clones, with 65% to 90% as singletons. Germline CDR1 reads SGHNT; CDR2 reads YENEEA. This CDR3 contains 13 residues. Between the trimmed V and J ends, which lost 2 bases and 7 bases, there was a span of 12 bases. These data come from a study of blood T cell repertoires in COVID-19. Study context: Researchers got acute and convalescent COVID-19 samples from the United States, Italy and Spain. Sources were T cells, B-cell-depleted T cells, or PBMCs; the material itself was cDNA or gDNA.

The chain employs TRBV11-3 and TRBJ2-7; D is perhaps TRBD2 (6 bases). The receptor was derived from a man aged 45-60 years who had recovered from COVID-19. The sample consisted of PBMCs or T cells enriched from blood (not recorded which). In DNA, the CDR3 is TGTGCCAGCAGCTTATTCCCGGGACTGGAGCAGTACTTC. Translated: CASSLFPGLEQYF.